A single sample is the source of the 14 T cell receptor beta chains below, sequenced in a study of blood T cell repertoires in COVID-19. Profiling relied on immunoSEQ multiplex PCR, and the TCRdb table lists in-frame clones only, not all of them. The data contain approximately 220,000 clones, nearly 90% of them singletons. Sequenced input: PBMCs or T cells enriched from blood (not recorded which). The source is a woman in her thirties with acute COVID-19.

This chain links TRBV5-1 with TRBJ2-3; D is perhaps TRBD2 (6 bases). Trimming took 4 bases from V and 2 from J, leaving 14 bases between them. The germline gives CDR1 SGHRS, CDR2 YFSETQ. This CDR3 contains 15 residues. The CDR3 DNA sequence: TGCGCCAGCAGCCGCAACGGGGGAACCACAGATACGCAGTATTTT. Amino acids: CASSRNGGTTDTQYF.

This clone occurred many times. This chain uses TRBV19 with TRBJ1-6; 10 bases map to TRBD1. J gave up 2 bases and V 9 bases, and 7 bases lay outside the gene matches. The CDR3 is 16 residues long. The V gene's germline CDR1 is LNHDA and CDR2 SQIVND (reference sequence). This chain's CDR3 is CASRTGGIAYNSPLHF. As DNA, the CDR3 is TGTGCCAGCAGGACAGGGGGAATAGCCTATAATTCACCCCTCCACTTT.

The chain joins TRBV7-9 to TRBJ2-1, with 8 bases aligning to TRBD2. The CDR3 runs 18 residues. V trimming: 5 bases; J trimming: 7 bases; junction bases outside the gene matches: 19. Looked up from germline, CDR1 is SEHNR and CDR2 is FQNEAQ (reference sequence). CDR3 amino acids: CASSPSGGPAGAVNEQFF. DNA for the CDR3: TGTGCCAGCAGCCCCAGCGGCGGTCCAGCGGGGGCCGTTAATGAGCAGTTCTTC.

The J gene is TRBJ1-2, the V gene TRBV18, with 9 bases that match TRBD1. Germline V gene lookup returns CDR1 KGHSH and CDR2 LQKENI. The J segment lost 8 bases and the V segment lost 6 bases, leaving 19 bases of the junction unmatched. The CDR3 has 17 amino acids. The CDR3 loop reads CASSPSPTGQGTNGYTF. DNA of the CDR3: TGTGCCAGCTCGCCATCTCCAACGGGACAGGGAACGAACGGCTACACCTTC.

The rearrangement joins TRBV5-1 to TRBJ1-2; TRBD1 matches at 7 bases. CDR1 SGHRS and CDR2 YFSETQ come from the germline V gene. This CDR3 contains 14 residues. V was pared by 4 bases and J by 5 bases, with 8 bases of the junction left unmatched. The CDR3 region is CASSPGQEEYGYTF. CDR3 nucleotide sequence: TGCGCCAGCAGCCCCGGACAGGAAGAGTATGGCTACACCTTC.

The chain employs TRBV24-1 and TRBJ2-2; TRBD2 aligns across 9 bases. Germline V gives CDR1 KGHDR, CDR2 SFDVKD. V dropped 4 bases and J dropped 6; count of bases not matched to a gene: 8. This CDR3 is built from 16 residues. This CDR3 is CATSEFSGGGAGELFF. The DNA of the CDR3 is TGTGCCACCAGTGAATTTAGCGGGGGAGGTGCCGGGGAGCTGTTTTTT.

At least ten counts were recorded for this clone. This chain uses TRBV7-8 with TRBJ1-6; TRBD1 might be the D (6 bases). The CDR3 loop spans 14 amino acids. V lost 7 bases and J 12 bases, leaving 19 bases between the germline ends. Germline V CDR1 and CDR2: SGHVS, FQNEAQ. CDR3 nucleotide sequence: TGTGCCAGCACCGAACAGGGTACATTTGGACCCCTCCACTTT. Translation: CASTEQGTFGPLHF.

The V call is TRBV9, the J call TRBJ1-1; D is perhaps TRBD1 (6 bases). Per the germline V gene, CDR1 is SGDLS and CDR2 is YYNGEE. V gave up 3 bases and J gave up 0 bases, with 9 bases separating them. The CDR3 consists of 14 residues. The CDR3 here is CASSEQGLNTEAFF. CDR3 sequence (DNA): TGTGCCAGCAGCGAACAGGGACTGAACACTGAAGCTTTCTTT.

The rearrangement links TRBV7-8 to TRBJ2-3; 9 bases map to TRBD2. Germline V gene data show CDR1 as SGHVS and CDR2 as FQNEAQ. Trimming cost V 5 bases and J 4 bases; bases outside gene matches: 7. The length of the CDR3 is 15 residues. CDR3: CASSLSRGGADTQYF. As DNA, the CDR3 is TGTGCCAGCAGCCTATCGCGGGGGGGGGCAGATACGCAGTATTTT.

This clone appeared a few times. The genes are TRBV11-2 and TRBJ1-1; D is undetermined. Trimming shortened V by 1 base and J by 0 bases, and 9 bases separated the two germline ends. The CDR3 is 15 amino acids. Germline assignment: CDR1 SGHAT and CDR2 FQNNGV. CDR3 residues: CASSLVAVMNTEAFF. In nucleotides, the CDR3 is TGTGCCAGCAGCTTAGTGGCGGTTATGAACACTGAAGCTTTCTTT.

This chain joins TRBV14 and TRBJ2-3; unclear D gene. The germline V and J ends were trimmed by 0 bases and 0 bases, with 7 bases remaining between them. Per germline, CDR1 SGHDN and CDR2 FVKESK. The CDR3 covers 15 residues. The CDR3 region has the DNA TGTGCCAGCAGCCAAGATGGAGCTAGCACAGATACGCAGTATTTT. Its protein is CASSQDGASTDTQYF.

The genes are TRBV7-9 and TRBJ2-5; weak D call: TRBD2 (5 bases). The CDR3 covers 14 residues. V lost 6 bases and J lost 2, with 13 bases in between. Per the germline V gene, CDR1 is SEHNR and CDR2 is FQNEAQ (reference sequence). CDR3 sequence: CASRLAPGQETQYF. The CDR3, as DNA: TGTGCCAGCAGACTCGCTCCGGGGCAAGAGACCCAGTACTTC.

The V gene is TRBV5-5, the J gene TRBJ2-7, with 7 bases identical to TRBD1. V lost 3 bases to trimming and J lost 4 bases; unmatched junction nucleotides: 10. The CDR3 is made up of 15 amino acids. Germline CDR1 reads SGHKS; CDR2 reads YYEKEE (reference sequence). CDR3 in amino acids: CASSSQAGTAYEQYF. CDR3 DNA: TGTGCCAGCAGCTCTCAAGCCGGGACAGCGTACGAGCAGTACTTC.

The rearrangement links TRBV5-4 to TRBJ1-2, with 9 bases aligning to TRBD1. J lost 0 bases, V lost 4 bases, and 7 bases had no gene match. CDR1 SGHNT and CDR2 YYREEE come from the germline V gene (reference sequence). The length of the CDR3 is 16 residues. CDR3 DNA sequence: TGTGCCAGCAGCGGCAGGACAGGGGCGGCTAACTATGGCTACACCTTC. Protein: CASSGRTGAANYGYTF.